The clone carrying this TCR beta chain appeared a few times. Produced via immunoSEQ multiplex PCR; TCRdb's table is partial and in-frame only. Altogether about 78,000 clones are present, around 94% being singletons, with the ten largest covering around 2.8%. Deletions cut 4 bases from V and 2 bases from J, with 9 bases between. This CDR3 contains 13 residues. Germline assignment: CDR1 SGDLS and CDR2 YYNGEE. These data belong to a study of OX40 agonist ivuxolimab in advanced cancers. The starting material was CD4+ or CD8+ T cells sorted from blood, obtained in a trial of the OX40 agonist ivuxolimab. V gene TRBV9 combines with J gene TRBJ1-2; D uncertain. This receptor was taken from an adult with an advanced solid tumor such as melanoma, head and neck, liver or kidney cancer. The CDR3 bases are TGTGCCAGCAGCCTAGGCTTGAACTATGGCTACACCTTC. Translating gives CASSLGLNYGYTF.